This T cell receptor (beta chain) stems from a study of Graves' ophthalmopathy and Graves' hyperthyroidism. Study-wide findings and caveats: Most clonotypes expanded in thyroid above 0.001 frequency were present in blood too.

Hyperthyroidism was considered stable when no ophthalmopathy appeared within 18 months of follow-up. Trimming removed 10 bases at V and 1 base at J, with 16 bases between. The germline V gene has CDR1 MNHNS and CDR2 SASEGT. The CDR3 length is 14 residues. The authors amplified TCR beta CDR3 regions from RNA transcripts. The authors performed first-round RT-PCR with HTBI primers and then a second-round multiplex PCR. Using its own MiXCR run on the multiplex PCR reads, TCRdb lists one record per CDR3 protein. The table has about 400,000 distinct CDR3 sequences, just over 15% seen once; the top ten hold about 7.3%. This clonotype occurred many times. Its antigen is currently unknown.

The receptor comes from a woman in her late teens or twenties with stable Graves' hyperthyroidism. The chain employs TRBV6-1 and TRBJ1-2, with D hard to call. What was sequenced was peripheral blood. The CDR3 loop reads CATSGGPINYGYTF. DNA of the CDR3: TGTGCCACCTCCGGCGGGCCGATTAACTATGGCTACACCTTC.